The 8 T cell receptor beta chains given below trace back to one sample, sequenced in a study of neurological immune-mediated disorders (dated by TCRdb to the late 2010s). The library was prepared using 5' RACE. Sequencing relied on an Illumina HiSeq 2500. TCRdb itself trimmed the public reads at Q25 with fastp, ran MiXCR and retained productive beta chains. Rows matching on CDR3 protein sequence are summarized as one entry with the most common DNA and genes. Present in this sample are roughly 41,000 distinct CDR3 sequences, roughly 2% of which were seen just once. Of the sample, 2.2% is held by the ten largest clones. Sequencing input: PBMCs. Receptors were obtained from a woman in her thirties or forties with multiple sclerosis.

This clonotype was counted at least ten times. Here the CDR3 DNA reads TGTGCCAGCAGCTTAAGGGGGGGCACTGAAGCTTTCTTT. Translating it yields CASSLRGGTEAFF. This chain links TRBV7-9 with TRBJ1-1, with D tentatively TRBD1 (6 bases). In germline, CDR1 is SEHNR, CDR2 FQNEAQ (reference sequence). This CDR3 comprises 13 residues. V dropped 2 bases and J dropped 4 bases, with 8 bases sitting between them.

This clonotype was seen ten or more times. A junction end diverges from the germline sequence, so it may reflect a read error. This sequence joins TRBV7-6 and TRBJ2-1; weak D call: TRBD1 (5 bases). This CDR3 region has 13 residues. CDR1 SGHVS and CDR2 FNYEAQ come from the germline V gene. CDR3 in amino acids: CASSLGPGQEQFF. CDR3 bases: TGTGCCAGCAGCTTAGGGCCCGGACAAGAGCAATTCTTC.

This clonotype was seen ten or more times. The chain joins TRBV7-3 to TRBJ2-5; D not certain. The CDR3 sequence is 12 residues long. Per germline, CDR1 SGHTA and CDR2 FQGTGA. V gave up 2 bases and J gave up 5 bases, with 6 bases separating them. The CDR3 loop is CASSLLGETQYF. CDR3 sequence (DNA): TGTGCCAGCAGCTTACTGGGGGAGACCCAGTACTTC.

This clonotype was seen ten or more times. The CDR3, as DNA: TGCAGTGCTAGAGATCCGGGGGTCGACGAGCAGTACTTC. It codes for CSARDPGVDEQYF. The V and J genes are TRBV20-1 and TRBJ2-7; TRBD2 is a possible D gene (6 bases). The germline V gene has CDR1 DFQATT and CDR2 SNEGSKA (reference sequence). Trimming removed 0 bases from V and 5 bases from J, with 11 bases in between. The CDR3 length is 13 residues.

The sample holds many counts of this clonotype. The rearrangement uses TRBV20-1 and TRBJ1-5; maybe TRBD1 (5 bases). The CDR3 runs to 12 residues. Trimming left V 5 bases short and J 0 bases short, with 5 bases between. CDR1 is DFQATT and CDR2 is SNEGSKA in the germline V gene (reference sequence). CDR3 in DNA: TGCAGTGCTGGGGGTAGCAATCAGCCCCAGCATTTT. Its protein is CSAGGSNQPQHF.

This clonotype appeared a few times. The final CDR3 position lacks the conserved phenylalanine or tryptophan, pointing to a likely read error. The chain combines TRBV7-2 with TRBJ2-1; no definite D call. The CDR3 runs to 13 residues. Germline CDR1 SGHTA, CDR2 FQGNSA. V shed 3 bases and J shed 10 bases, with 13 bases lying between them. CDR3 sequence reads: CASSFPASGEQFC. Written as DNA, the CDR3 is TGTGCCAGCAGCTTTCCTGCGAGTGGAGAGCAGTTCTGC.

There are many counts of this clonotype. The V and J genes are TRBV5-6 and TRBJ1-1, with unresolved D. This CDR3 is built from 14 residues. CDR1 and CDR2 (germline): SGHDT, YYEEEE. Trimming removed 0 bases at V and 4 bases at J, with 10 bases between. The CDR3 sequence is CASSLVPAGTEAFF. The CDR3 DNA reads as TGTGCCAGCAGCTTGGTTCCGGCCGGCACTGAAGCTTTCTTT.

The chain carries TRBV20-1 and TRBJ1-1; D gene unclear. V was cut by 4 bases and J by 4 bases, with 10 bases left in between. From germline, CDR1 is DFQATT and CDR2 SNEGSKA (reference sequence). The CDR3 runs to 12 residues. CDR3: CSAKGMVTEAFF. For the CDR3, the DNA is TGCAGTGCTAAGGGAATGGTCACTGAAGCTTTCTTT.